The clone carrying this TCR beta chain came up many times. The data were taken from a study of HIV-infected patients and healthy controls. Reverse transcription used roughly 450 ng RNA and constant-region primers for alpha and beta. Using multiplexing indices, alpha and beta chain libraries were generated apart by chain-specific third strand synthesis. MiXCR was run by TCRdb on the 5' RACE reads, yielding one entry per CDR3 protein. This sample has roughly 20,000 distinct CDR3 sequences; 8.5% to 9% occur once, and the top ten carry about 20%. Follow-up blood was drawn about 14 weeks, roughly three months, after antiretroviral therapy began. Whole blood was used without fractionation, so all unsorted peripheral T cells were included. CDR3 length: 13 residues. The germline V gene encodes CDR1 SGHTA and CDR2 FQGNSA. V shed 5 bases and J shed 4 bases, with 10 bases lying between them.

Sequenced here: blood, sampled during antiretroviral therapy. The sequence was obtained from an adult with HIV infection. The chain employs TRBV7-2 and TRBJ2-3; D perhaps matches TRBD2 (5 bases). The CDR3 DNA reads as TGTGCCAGCAGCGGAGGCCTATCAGATACGCAGTATTTT. Its translation: CASSGGLSDTQYF.